This paragraph reports one T cell receptor beta chain. Per the original methods: For nucleated cells, counts were estimated from reference gene primer amplification. Repertoires were generated with immunoSEQ multiplex PCR, while TCRdb's copy carries only in-frame clones and drops some. V and J calls and clone size are as listed in that table; D and trimming were resolved from the DNA. The sample contains approximately 210,000 clones, over 80% of which appear only once. The sample is drawn from a study of blood T cell repertoires in COVID-19. Study background: Nucleic acid was either cDNA or gDNA, and it came from T cells, B-cell-depleted T cells, or PBMCs.

The receptor was derived from a man in his fifties or sixties with COVID-19, enrolled during active disease. The source material was peripheral blood.

The CDR3 nucleotides read TGTGCCAGCAGTCCCGGGGGGCAGGGAGGAAACATTCAGTACTTC. Its translation is CASSPGGQGGNIQYF. This chain links TRBV5-4 with TRBJ2-4, with a tentative D call TRBD2 (7 bases). The CDR3 loop spans 15 amino acids. Germline V gene lookup returns CDR1 SGHNT and CDR2 YYREEE (reference sequence). The ends were cut back, 5 bases at V and 6 bases at J, with 18 bases in the middle. The full variable domain, with the rest looked up from reference TRBV5-4 and TRBJ2-4, is ETGVTQSPTHLIKTRGQQVTLRCSSQSGHNTVSWYQQALGQGPQFIFQYYREEENGRGNFPPRFSGLQFPNYSSELNVNALELDDSALYLCASSPGGQGGNIQYFGAGTRLSVL.